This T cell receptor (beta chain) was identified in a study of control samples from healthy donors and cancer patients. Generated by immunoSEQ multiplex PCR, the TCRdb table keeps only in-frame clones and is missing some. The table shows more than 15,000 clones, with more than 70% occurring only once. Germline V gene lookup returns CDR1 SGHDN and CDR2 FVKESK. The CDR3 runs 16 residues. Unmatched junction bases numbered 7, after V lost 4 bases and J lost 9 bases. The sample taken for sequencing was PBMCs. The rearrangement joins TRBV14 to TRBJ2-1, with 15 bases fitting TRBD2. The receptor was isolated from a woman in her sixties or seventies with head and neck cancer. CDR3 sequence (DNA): TGTGCCAGCAGCCCGGGACTAGCGGGAGGCTGGGGTGAGCAGTTCTTC. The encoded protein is CASSPGLAGGWGEQFF. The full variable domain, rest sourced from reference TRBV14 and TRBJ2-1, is EAGVTQFPSHSVIEKGQTVTLRCDPISGHDNLYWYRRVMGKEIKFLLHFVKESKQDESGMPNNRFLAERTGGTYSTLKVQPAELEDSGVYFCASSPGLAGGWGEQFFGPGTRLTVL.